The clone carrying this T cell receptor (beta chain) showed up just a few times. What it binds is unknown. Expressed TCRB transcripts were sequenced, since all the RNA that had been isolated was reverse transcribed. Here immunoSEQ multiplex PCR was the method, and the copy in TCRdb shows in-frame clones only, minus some. This table holds 300,000 to 350,000 clones, around 9.7% found once. The data stem from a study of beta chain features in type 1 diabetes. Study summary: The study found patients and healthy donors alike in age, gender and cell yields.

Study-wide findings and caveats: There was no resolution here of whether HLA type influences TCRB rearrangement. Shortening of TCRB CDR3s, moderate but significant, appeared in all four CD4+ subsets of Type 1 diabetes patients.

This CDR3 region has 19 residues. The V gene's germline CDR1 is LNHNV and CDR2 YYDKDF (reference sequence). V dropped 3 bases and J dropped 1; count of bases not matched to a gene: 12. Specimen: central memory CD4+ T cells from blood. V is TRBV15 and J is TRBJ2-1; TRBD1 aligns across 10 bases. The TCR was taken from a young man with type 1 diabetes. CDR3 in DNA: TGTGCCACCAGCAGGGGAAAGGACAGGGGGTCGCGTTCCTACAATGAGCAGTTCTTC. Its translation is CATSRGKDRGSRSYNEQFF.